Detailed here is one T cell receptor beta chain. Its antigen is currently unknown. This CDR3 spans 15 amino acids. Germline V gives CDR1 LNHDA, CDR2 SQIVND (reference sequence). V shed 1 base and J shed 1 base, with 9 bases lying between them. This sample was taken from a study of T cell repertoires in ileal Crohn's disease. Looking at the study overall: Biopsies of the neoterminal ileum at postoperative colonoscopy form M6 samples. Study-level findings and limits: Compared with non-smokers, active smokers at surgery showed more clonal expansions.

Time point specified: neoterminal ileum biopsy at postoperative endoscopy, about 6 months after surgery. Sequenced by immunoSEQ multiplex PCR; TCRdb stores in-frame clones only, minus some. The repertoire has under 12,000 clones, roughly 78% of them found once; the top ten carry about 6.6%. The clonotype comes from an adult with Crohn's disease. Sequencing was carried out using ileal tissue. The chain recombines TRBV19 with TRBJ2-3; maybe TRBD2 (5 bases). CDR3 DNA sequence: TGTGCCAGTAGTATAGGAGCGGCCCGCACAGATACGCAGTATTTT. Protein: CASSIGAARTDTQYF. Complete variable domain (other parts from reference TRBV19 and TRBJ2-3): DGGITQSPKYLFRKEGQNVTLSCEQNLNHDAMYWYRQDPGQGLRLIYYSQIVNDFQKGDIAEGYSVSREKKESFPLTVTSAQKNPTAFYLCASSIGAARTDTQYFGPGTRLTVL.